This T cell receptor (beta chain) was observed in a study of PD-1 blockade in classical Hodgkin lymphoma. Autologous stem cell transplantation was followed by relapse in every patient, and brentuximab vedotin exposure varied. Produced via immunoSEQ multiplex PCR; TCRdb's table is partial and in-frame only. The sample holds over 80,000 clones; approximately 92% are singletons and the top ten take 2.8%. V lost 5 bases, J lost 7 bases, and 20 bases lay in between. The CDR3 length is 16 residues. Looked up from germline, CDR1 is SGHTA and CDR2 is FQGTGA. This specimen consisted of peripheral blood mononuclear cells (PBMCs), obtained at baseline. The TCR comes from a human donor with classical Hodgkin lymphoma. V gene TRBV7-3 combines with J gene TRBJ2-2; tentatively, D is TRBD2 (6 bases). CDR3 nucleotides: TGTGCCAGCAGCCGTTCTGGTCCGGGAGTGGGCGGGGAGCTGTTTTTT. It yields the protein CASSRSGPGVGGELFF.